This T cell receptor (beta chain) is from a study of CD8 T cells in ankylosing spondylitis. Study results and caveats: A CD8+ phenotype characterized the disease-linked clones, which were relatively rare in peripheral blood. A TCR beta motif made of fewer than ten highly homologous variants seemed typical of ankylosing spondylitis blood. The clones that were linked to disease were reported to be significantly enriched in matched synovial fluid samples from ankylosing spondylitis patients. Before this, some motif variants had been reported in reactive arthritis synovial fluid and blood.

Quantitative molecular-barcoded 5'-RACE generated the TCR beta libraries. MiXCR, applied by TCRdb to the 5' RACE reads, yields one record per CDR3 protein. This sample has 700,000 or so distinct CDR3 sequences, with roughly 19% found just once. In the case of this clonotype: What it recognizes is unknown.

The CDR3 has 15 residues. Germline V gene sequence: CDR1 SGHRS, CDR2 YFSETQ. The germline V and J ends were trimmed by 0 bases and 4 bases, with 13 bases remaining between them. The rearrangement links TRBV5-1 to TRBJ1-1, with D possibly TRBD1 on 6 matching bases. This sequence was found in a male donor with ankylosing spondylitis. Specimen: blood, either unsorted or a sorted T cell fraction (not recorded which). CDR3 in amino acids: CASSLGSGGGTEAFF. The CDR3 nucleotides read TGCGCCAGCAGCTTGGGATCAGGAGGGGGCACTGAAGCTTTCTTT.